A selection of T cell receptor beta chains follows, all from one sample in a study of a mutant IDH1 vaccine in newly diagnosed glioma. Here immunoSEQ multiplex PCR was the method, and the copy in TCRdb shows in-frame clones only, minus some. The data show some 66,000 clones, with about 85% seen just once and roughly 4% held by the top ten. No cognate antigen is known for these TCRs. The material sequenced was PBMCs, taken from a glioma patient whose treatment included an IDH1 peptide vaccine. The receptor source for this set is a man aged 25 to 40 with glioma. Both conserved end residues are trimmed from each CDR3. Each record gives: V gene, D gene, J gene, CDR3 protein. D genes are given only for firm matches.

TRBV19,NA,TRBJ1-5,ASSFKGDNQPQH
TRBV4-1,NA,TRBJ2-5,ASSHGGFSRETQY
TRBV27,NA,TRBJ2-2,ASSPTLNTGELF
TRBV6-5,NA,TRBJ1-2,ASSYRQHYGYT
TRBV7-2,NA,TRBJ2-3,ASSPEGGAWDTQY
TRBV14,NA,TRBJ2-1,ASSQIGDEQF
TRBV10-1,NA,TRBJ2-3,ASSRDSTDTQY
TRBV19,NA,TRBJ2-5,ASSESVFPRETQY
TRBV4-2,NA,TRBJ2-3,ASSQESIRTDTQY
TRBV5-4,NA,TRBJ1-4,ASSAPRNEKLF
TRBV2,NA,TRBJ1-1,ASSEREMNTEAF
TRBV19,TRBD1,TRBJ1-5,ASSMMGQVRVQPQH
TRBV2,TRBD1,TRBJ1-1,ASRGQGSSTEAF
TRBV7-9,NA,TRBJ2-7,ASSLVQESYEQY
TRBV5-5,NA,TRBJ1-2,ASSRGEGKGLYGYT
TRBV25-1,NA,TRBJ2-3,ASSEAGRDTDTQY
TRBV19,NA,TRBJ2-1,ASTPRVERTGNEQF